This T cell receptor (beta chain) was recorded in a study of technical replicates of blood from several donors. The data were produced by immunoSEQ multiplex PCR, yet TCRdb's version contains in-frame clones alone and is incomplete. The repertoire holds more than 65,000 clones, with 85% to 95% as singletons. The CDR3 loop spans 16 amino acids. The V gene's germline CDR1 is MNHNS and CDR2 SASEGT. Trimming removed 4 bases from V and 7 bases from J; junction bases left unmatched: 13. This chain connects TRBV6-1 to TRBJ1-1; 9 bases agree with TRBD1. Sequencing was performed on T cells isolated from PBMCs. The receptor's source is a human donor in good health. Here the CDR3 reads CASSAIKGQGRSEAFF. The CDR3 nucleotides are TGTGCCAGCAGTGCCATAAAAGGACAGGGGCGGAGTGAAGCTTTCTTT.